Detailed here is one TCR beta chain. This clone has more than one count but fewer than ten. Its antigen has not been determined. No clone much larger than this one lies a single base away; base qualities are absent. This record comes from a study of blood T cell repertoires in COVID-19 (TCRdb year 2020). Describing the broader study: The collaborator samples originated in the United States, Italy and Spain and spanned the acute and convalescent phases of COVID-19. The prospective study material was composed of cDNA or gDNA derived from T cells, B-cell-depleted T cells, or PBMCs. The dataset comprised deeply sampled blood TCRbeta repertoires from subjects exposed to, actively infected with, or recovered from COVID-19. The repertoires were released in a freely available public database intended as a resource for research on the immune response to SARS-CoV-2. Samples came from the ongoing ImmuneRACE study (first 160 participants) plus 1,254 subjects from 6 global collaborators. A de-identified subject ID, COVID-19 status, age in years and sex were almost always included in the sample metadata. Where available, HLA class I and class II types were obtained from metadata supplied by the sample provider rather than from assay-based typing. Study-wide conclusions, independent of this receptor: Clinical and demographic metadata were provided uncurated, with the amount varying by source and participant.

The immunoSEQ Assay, a bias-controlled multiplex PCR, was used to amplify TCRbeta CDR3 regions from genomic DNA. On the authors' methods: Within the assay, amplification of reference gene primers was used to estimate how many nucleated cells each sample contained. Sequence reads were collapsed and filtered to measure the absolute abundance of every unique TCRbeta CDR3 rearrangement. For each sample, productive Simpson clonality was calculated by taking the square root of Simpson's diversity index across productive rearrangements. The table was pulled from immuneACCESS by TCRdb, which kept in-frame rearrangements only. Such tables lose some clones; where checked, under half of the loss comes from unresolved V genes, and the rest has no known cause. Clonal size and the V and J genes are those of that table, whereas D and trimming came from the DNA. In all, the sample holds 150,000 to 200,000 clones, and approximately 83% of those were seen once. The biggest ten clones account for 10% to 15% of the sample.

Samples from volunteer blood donors who had recovered from COVID-19 were contributed by a second Seattle source. Each collaborating institution followed its own protocols to collect whole blood in K2EDTA tubes. For TCRbeta analysis, collaborators shipped samples as frozen whole blood, isolated PBMCs, or DNA extracted from either of those sample types. Inclusive of the bounding cysteine and phenylalanine, the CDR3 is 16 residues long. Here the CDR3 DNA is all that survives: 48 bases in frame from base 1. Trimming removed 0 bases from V and 5 bases from J, leaving 18 bases between the germline ends. For CDR1 and CDR2, the germline V gene lists SGHDT and YYEEEE.

Sequencing was carried out using peripheral blood. This receptor chain uses TRBV5-6 and TRBJ2-7; the D gene remains uncertain. The receptor's source is a man in his 70s who had recovered from COVID-19. The nucleotide sequence reads TGTGCCAGCAGCTTGGATTCGTGGCAGGCCATGAACGAGCAGTACTTC. Translated, this is CASSLDSWQAMNEQYF.